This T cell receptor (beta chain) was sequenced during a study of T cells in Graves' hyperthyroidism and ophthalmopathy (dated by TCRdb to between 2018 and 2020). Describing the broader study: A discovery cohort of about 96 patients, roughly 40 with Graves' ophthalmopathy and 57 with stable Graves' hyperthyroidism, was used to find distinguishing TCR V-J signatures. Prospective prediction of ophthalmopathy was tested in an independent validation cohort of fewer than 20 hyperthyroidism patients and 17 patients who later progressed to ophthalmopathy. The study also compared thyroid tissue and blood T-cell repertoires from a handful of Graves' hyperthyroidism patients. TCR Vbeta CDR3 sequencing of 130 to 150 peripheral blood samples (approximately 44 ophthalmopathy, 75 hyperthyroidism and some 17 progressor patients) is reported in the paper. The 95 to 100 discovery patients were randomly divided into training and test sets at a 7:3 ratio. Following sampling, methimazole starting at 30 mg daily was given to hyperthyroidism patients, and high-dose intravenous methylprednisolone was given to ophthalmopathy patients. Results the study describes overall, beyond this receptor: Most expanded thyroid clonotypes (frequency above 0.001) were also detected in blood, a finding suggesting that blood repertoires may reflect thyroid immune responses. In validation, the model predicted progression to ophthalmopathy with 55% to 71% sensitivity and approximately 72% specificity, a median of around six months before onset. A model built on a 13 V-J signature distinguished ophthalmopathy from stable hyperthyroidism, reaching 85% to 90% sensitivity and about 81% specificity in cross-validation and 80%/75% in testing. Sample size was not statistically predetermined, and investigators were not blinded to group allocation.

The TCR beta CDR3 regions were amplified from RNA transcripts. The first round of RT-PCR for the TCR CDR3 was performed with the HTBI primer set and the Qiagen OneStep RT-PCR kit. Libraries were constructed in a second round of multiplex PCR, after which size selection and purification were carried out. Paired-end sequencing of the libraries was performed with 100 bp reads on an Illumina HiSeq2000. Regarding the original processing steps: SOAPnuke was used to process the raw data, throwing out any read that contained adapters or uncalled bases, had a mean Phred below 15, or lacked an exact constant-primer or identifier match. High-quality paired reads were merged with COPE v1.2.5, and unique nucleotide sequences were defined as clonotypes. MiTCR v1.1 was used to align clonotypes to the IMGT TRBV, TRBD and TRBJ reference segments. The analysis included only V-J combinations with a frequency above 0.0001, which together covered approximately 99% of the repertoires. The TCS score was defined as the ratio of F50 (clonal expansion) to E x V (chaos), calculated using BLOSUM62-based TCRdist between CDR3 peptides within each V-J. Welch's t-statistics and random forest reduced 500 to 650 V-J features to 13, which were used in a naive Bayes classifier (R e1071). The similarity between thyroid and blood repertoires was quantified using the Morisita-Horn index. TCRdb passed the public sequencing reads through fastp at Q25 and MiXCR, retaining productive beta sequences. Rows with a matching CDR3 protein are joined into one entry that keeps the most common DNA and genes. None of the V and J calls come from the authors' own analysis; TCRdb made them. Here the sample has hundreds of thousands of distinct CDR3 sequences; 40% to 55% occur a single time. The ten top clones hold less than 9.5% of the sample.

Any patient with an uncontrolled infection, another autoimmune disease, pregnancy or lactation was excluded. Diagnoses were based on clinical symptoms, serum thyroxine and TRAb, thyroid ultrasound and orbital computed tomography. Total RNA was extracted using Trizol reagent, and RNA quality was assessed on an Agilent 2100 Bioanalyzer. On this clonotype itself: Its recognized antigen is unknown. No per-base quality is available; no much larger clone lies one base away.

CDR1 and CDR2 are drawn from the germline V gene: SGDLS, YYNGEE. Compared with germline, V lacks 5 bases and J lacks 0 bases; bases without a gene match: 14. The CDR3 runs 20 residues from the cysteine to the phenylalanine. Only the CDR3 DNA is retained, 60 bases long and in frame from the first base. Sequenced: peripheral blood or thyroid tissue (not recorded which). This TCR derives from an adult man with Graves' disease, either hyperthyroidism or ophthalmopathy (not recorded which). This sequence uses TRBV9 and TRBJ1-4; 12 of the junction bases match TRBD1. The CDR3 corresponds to CASSFTPGTGGEPTNEKLFF. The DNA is TGTGCCAGCAGTTTCACCCCCGGGACAGGGGGCGAGCCAACTAATGAAAAACTGTTTTTT.